This T cell receptor beta chain is drawn from a study of Ad26.COV2.S vaccination and SARS-CoV-2 variants. Study-level information: In the study, Ad26.COV2.S was injected intramuscularly once, or twice 56 days apart.

Points on this clone: What it binds is unknown.

General study results and limits: Vaccine recipients posted higher spike-specific TCR breadth than their placebo counterparts. The study found similar non-spike TCR breadth in vaccine and placebo recipients.

The treatment is: 15 to 20 received Ad26.COV2.S at low or high dose, single or two shots; about 5 received placebo; per-sample allocation not given. The samples date from day 63 after the first vaccine or placebo injection. Sequencing was performed with immunoSEQ multiplex PCR; in TCRdb, only in-frame clones are kept and a portion is missing. In the table there are around 500,000 clones, about nine tenths of which are singletons. The germline CDR1 and CDR2 sequences are SNHLY and FYNNEI. V was shortened by 6 bases and J by 4 bases, with 20 bases between the two germline ends. This CDR3 has 16 amino acids.

The source is a person aged 18 to 65 who received the Ad26.COV2.S COVID-19 vaccine or a placebo. The sequences come from peripheral blood, collected in a trial of Ad26.COV2.S vaccine versus placebo. The genes are TRBV2 and TRBJ2-3, with TRBD1 as a possible D gene (6 bases). CDR3 in amino acids: CASRILTGSAPDTQYF. CDR3 DNA sequence: TGTGCCAGCAGAATTTTAACAGGGTCCGCCCCAGATACGCAGTATTTT.